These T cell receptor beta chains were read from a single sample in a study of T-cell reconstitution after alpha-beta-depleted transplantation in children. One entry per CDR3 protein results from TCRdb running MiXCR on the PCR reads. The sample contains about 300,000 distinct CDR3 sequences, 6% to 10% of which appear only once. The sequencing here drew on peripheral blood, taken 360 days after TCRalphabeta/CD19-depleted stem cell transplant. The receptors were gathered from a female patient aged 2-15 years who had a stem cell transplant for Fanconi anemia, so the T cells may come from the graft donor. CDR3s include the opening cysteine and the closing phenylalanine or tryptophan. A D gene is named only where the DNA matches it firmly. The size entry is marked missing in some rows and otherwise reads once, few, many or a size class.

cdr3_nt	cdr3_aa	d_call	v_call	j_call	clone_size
TGCAGTGCTAGAGTTACCCAGCGGGGCCCCTACGAGCAGTACTTC	CSARVTQRGPYEQYF	TRBD2	TRBV20-1	TRBJ2-7	-
TGCGCCAGCAGCTTGAGCGGGAGAAGCGGAGAGCAGTACTTC	CASSLSGRSGEQYF	TRBD2	TRBV5-1	TRBJ2-7	-
TGTGCCAGCAGTCGCTCAGGGGGCTCTAACTATGGCTACACCTTC	CASSRSGGSNYGYTF	TRBD1	TRBV6-1	TRBJ1-2	many
TGTGCCAGCAGTTTATGGAGGAACACTGAAGCTTTCTTT	CASSLWRNTEAFF	-	TRBV27	TRBJ1-1	many
TGTGCCAGCAGCTTAACTAGTCAGGCCTACGAGCAGTACTTC	CASSLTSQAYEQYF	-	TRBV7-2	TRBJ2-7	many
TGTGCCAGCAGCCAAGTGGCGGGCATGAACACTGAAGCTTTCTTT	CASSQVAGMNTEAFF	-	TRBV3-1	TRBJ1-1	few
TGCAGTGCTAGGACTAGCGGGGAGCTGTTTTTT	CSARTSGELFF	-	TRBV20-1	TRBJ2-2	many
TGTGCCAGCAAGGAGGCGGGACAGGGATTTTATGGCTACACCTTC	CASKEAGQGFYGYTF	TRBD1	TRBV2	TRBJ1-2	-
TGCGCCAGCAGCACAACAGGGAACTATGGCTACACCTTC	CASSTTGNYGYTF	-	TRBV4-1	TRBJ1-2	many
TGTGCCAGCAGGACAGGGGTACAGCCCCAGCATTTT	CASRTGVQPQHF	TRBD1	TRBV27	TRBJ1-5	many
TGTGCCAGCTCACCTTTGGAGGAAGTTAATGAAAAACTGTTTTTT	CASSPLEEVNEKLFF	-	TRBV18	TRBJ1-4	few
TGTGCCAGCAGCTTAACCTCTCAGGGGAACTATGGCTACACCTTC	CASSLTSQGNYGYTF	-	TRBV7-2	TRBJ1-2	few
TGCGCCAGCAGCTTGGAAGGGACAGGGTCTTGGTTTTGGGGCTACACCTTC	CASSLEGTGSWFWGYTF	TRBD1	TRBV5-1	TRBJ1-2	many
TGCAGTGCTGCGACAGGGAGGTATACCGGGGAGCTGTTTTTT	CSAATGRYTGELFF	-	TRBV20-1	TRBJ2-2	many
TGTGCCAGCGCACCCCTCCTAGCAAACGAGCAGTACTTC	CASAPLLANEQYF	-	TRBV2	TRBJ2-7	few
TGCGCCAGCACCCTACAGGGAAGCACAGATACGCAGTATTTT	CASTLQGSTDTQYF	-	TRBV5-1	TRBJ2-3	many
TGCGCCAGCAGCTTGGGTTCAGGTGGGGACTCCGTTCTCAACACTGAAGCTTTCTTT	CASSLGSGGDSVLNTEAFF	-	TRBV5-1	TRBJ1-1	many
TGTGCCAGCAGCATCGGACTAGCGGGTCGAGATACGCAGTATTTT	CASSIGLAGRDTQYF	TRBD2	TRBV5-8	TRBJ2-3	-